The rows below give T cell receptor beta chains drawn from one sample of a study of blood T cells in healthy people across ages. TCRdb re-called the 5' RACE reads through MiXCR, storing one row per CDR3 protein. The table records approximately 360,000 distinct CDR3 sequences, 52% of them present only once. The source material was blood. These TCRs come from a man in his 60s in good health. The CDR3 runs from the conserved cysteine through the conserved F or W. The D gene is left open where the match is weak. Size tells how often a clone was seen (once, few, many) or the class of an expanded clone, and some rows leave it out.

cdr3_aa cdr3_nt d_call j_call v_call clone_size cdr3_length
CASSLVGDTQYF TGTGCCAGCAGCTTAGTGGGAGATACGCAGTATTTT - TRBJ2-3 TRBV7-9 many 12
CATSMTSYNSPPHF TGTGCCACCAGCATGACCAGTTATAATTCACCCCCCCACTTT - TRBJ1-6 TRBV15 few 14
CASMDRVTSYERYF TGTGCCAGCATGGACAGGGTAACCTCCTACGAGCGGTACTTC TRBD1 TRBJ2-7 TRBV7-2 - 14
CSARGRKSGDQETQYF TGCAGTGCTAGAGGGAGGAAAAGCGGGGACCAAGAGACCCAGTACTTC TRBD2 TRBJ2-5 TRBV20-1 few 16
CASSPPRGTDTQYF TGTGCCAGCAGCCCCCCGAGGGGCACAGATACGCAGTATTTT - TRBJ2-3 TRBV7-6 few 14
CASSSWTAAYEQYF TGTGCCAGCAGCTCTTGGACAGCCGCCTACGAGCAGTACTTC - TRBJ2-7 TRBV14 many 14
CSARTRGPHEQYF TGCAGTGCTAGGACTAGGGGTCCCCACGAGCAGTACTTC - TRBJ2-7 TRBV20-1 - 13
CASSLGGTDLAKNIQYF TGCGCCAGCAGCTTGGGGGGGACAGACCTAGCCAAAAACATTCAGTACTTC TRBD1 TRBJ2-4 TRBV5-1 many 17
CSVTAGGLVKETQFF TGCAGCGTGACCGCGGGGGGGCTCGTAAAAGAGACCCAGTTCTTC TRBD2 TRBJ2-1 TRBV29-1 - 15
CASSYVFGTPIQQYF TGTGCCAGCAGTTACGTCTTTGGGACCCCCATCCAGCAGTACTTC - TRBJ2-7 TRBV6-2/TRBV6-3 few 15
CASSLDRGRHGYTF TGTGCCAGCAGCCTTGACAGGGGGCGACATGGCTACACCTTC TRBD1 TRBJ1-2 TRBV7-2 - 14
CSPGGGAGNEQFF TGCAGCCCGGGGGGCGGGGCCGGCAATGAGCAGTTCTTC - TRBJ2-1 TRBV20-1 - 13
CATSRATSSDTQYF TGTGCCACCAGCAGGGCCACTAGTTCAGATACGCAGTATTTT - TRBJ2-3 TRBV15 - 14
CASVRPGEVTEAFF TGTGCCAGCGTACGGCCAGGGGAGGTCACTGAAGCTTTCTTT - TRBJ1-1 TRBV28 once 14
CASSSSRLQGHTGELFF TGTGCCAGCAGCTCCTCGCGGCTACAAGGGCACACCGGGGAGCTGTTTTTT - TRBJ2-2 TRBV7-3 - 17
CASSLAALAGGPHYRTDTQYF TGTGCCAGCAGCTTAGCGGCCCTAGCGGGGGGGCCTCATTACCGCACAGATACGCAGTATTTT TRBD2 TRBJ2-3 TRBV11-1 few 21
CASSLSGQGQDTQYF TGTGCCAGCAGTTTATCGGGACAGGGTCAAGATACGCAGTATTTT TRBD1 TRBJ2-3 TRBV28 many 15
CASSPGANYGYTF TGTGCCAGCTCACCGGGTGCCAACTATGGCTACACCTTC - TRBJ1-2 TRBV18 few 13
CASSQGLARDTQYF TGTGCCAGCAGTCAAGGACTAGCAAGAGATACGCAGTATTTT TRBD2 TRBJ2-3 TRBV6-4 many 14
CASNLAIGGGETQYF TGTGCCAGCAATTTGGCGATCGGTGGCGGGGAGACCCAGTACTTC - TRBJ2-5 TRBV6-1 - 15
CASSVGSTSYEQYF TGTGCCAGCAGCGTCGGGAGTACGTCCTACGAGCAGTACTTC - TRBJ2-7 TRBV7-2 many 14
CASSYSQGRETQYF TGTGCCAGCAGTTACTCCCAGGGGAGGGAGACCCAGTACTTC - TRBJ2-5 TRBV6-2/TRBV6-3 few 14
CASSYGKVWTGGMQYF TGTGCCAGCAGTTACGGGAAAGTATGGACAGGGGGAATGCAGTACTTC TRBD1 TRBJ2-7 TRBV6-2/TRBV6-3 - 16
CASSEGHQRGETQYF TGCGCCAGCAGTGAGGGGCATCAAAGGGGAGAGACCCAGTACTTC - TRBJ2-5 TRBV10-2 few 15
CASSQSAQGSYNEQFF TGCGCCAGCAGCCAATCGGCACAGGGGTCCTACAATGAGCAGTTCTTC TRBD1 TRBJ2-1 TRBV4-3 - 16
CSARGSGRETQYF TGCAGTGCTAGAGGGTCAGGGAGGGAGACCCAGTACTTC - TRBJ2-5 TRBV20-1 - 13
CVWAGPTNEKLFF TGTGTCTGGGCAGGACCAACTAATGAAAAACTGTTTTTT - TRBJ1-4 TRBV30 - 13
CASSLSGIPDTQYF TGTGCCAGCAGCTTAAGCGGGATTCCAGATACGCAGTATTTT TRBD2 TRBJ2-3 TRBV7-6 - 14
CASSLLRGSASTDTQYF TGTGCCAGCAGCCTGCTTCGGGGCAGCGCTAGCACAGATACGCAGTATTTT - TRBJ2-3 TRBV11-2 - 17
CSVRPRQINYGYTF TGCAGCGTCCGACCGAGACAGATTAACTATGGCTACACCTTC - TRBJ1-2 TRBV29-1 - 14
CASSRKDQSPGTQYF TGCGCCAGCAGCCGGAAGGACCAGTCCCCCGGGACCCAGTACTTC - TRBJ2-5 TRBV5-1 - 15
CASTPPIMRETQYF TGTGCCAGCACACCACCGATTATGAGAGAGACCCAGTACTTC - TRBJ2-5 TRBV18 - 14
CSARTGNYGYTF TGCAGCGCTCGGACAGGGAACTATGGCTACACCTTC TRBD1 TRBJ1-2 TRBV20-1 - 12
CASSFWGEETQYF TGTGCCAGCAGCTTCTGGGGGGAAGAGACCCAGTACTTC - TRBJ2-5 TRBV7-9 many 13
CASSLAEGTSNTEAFF TGTGCCAGCAGCTTAGCTGAAGGGACCTCGAACACTGAAGCTTTCTTT - TRBJ1-1 TRBV7-9 - 16
CASSSWGKRAFF TGTGCCAGCAGCTCGTGGGGAAAGCGGGCTTTCTTT - TRBJ1-1 TRBV7-2 - 12
CASSSGLTTYNEQFF TGCGCCAGCAGCTCGGGACTAACCACCTACAATGAGCAGTTCTTC TRBD2 TRBJ2-1 TRBV5-1 - 15
CASRLLGSPYNEQFF TGTGCCAGCAGACTACTAGGTTCGCCCTACAATGAGCAGTTCTTC - TRBJ2-1 TRBV6-5 - 15
CASTPSGVGETQYF TGCGCCAGCACCCCCTCCGGGGTAGGAGAGACCCAGTACTTC - TRBJ2-5 TRBV5-1 - 14
CASSLGTATNYGYTF TGTGCCAGCAGCTTAGGGACAGCAACTAACTATGGCTACACCTTC TRBD1 TRBJ1-2 TRBV5-5 - 15
CASSQDTYYEQYF TGTGCCAGCAGCCAAGATACGTACTACGAGCAGTACTTC - TRBJ2-7 TRBV14 - 13
CASSFSGPNTGELFF TGCGCCAGCAGCTTCTCAGGGCCGAACACCGGGGAGCTGTTTTTT - TRBJ2-2 TRBV5-1 - 15
CASSYRDGYGYTF TGTGCCAGCAGTTACAGGGACGGCTATGGCTACACCTTC - TRBJ1-2 TRBV27 - 13
CSARQMNPTPNTEAFF TGCAGTGCTAGACAAATGAACCCAACACCGAACACTGAAGCTTTCTTT - TRBJ1-1 TRBV20-1 few 16
CASSHNTGATNEKLFF TGCGCCAGCAGCCACAACACCGGAGCAACTAATGAAAAACTGTTTTTT - TRBJ1-4 TRBV5-1 many 16
CASSPRRNLSPSYTF TGTGCCAGCAGCCCCCGGCGGAACCTATCTCCAAGCTACACCTTC - TRBJ1-2 TRBV6-5 - 15
CASSRSGSVAEAFF TGTGCCAGCAGTCGCTCGGGGTCCGTCGCTGAAGCTTTCTTT - TRBJ1-1 TRBV6-2/TRBV6-3 few 14
CSAQGLANYGYTF TGCAGTGCCCAGGGACTAGCTAACTATGGCTACACCTTC - TRBJ1-2 TRBV20-1 once 13
CASSPRASGYTDTQYF TGTGCCAGCAGCCCCCGCGCTAGCGGCTACACAGATACGCAGTATTTT TRBD2 TRBJ2-3 TRBV7-2 - 16
CASSGRLGEVGGANVLTF TGTGCCAGCAGCGGGCGATTGGGGGAGGTCGGCGGGGCCAACGTCCTGACTTTC - TRBJ2-6 TRBV7-8 - 18
CASSSRLAGLPTDTQYF TGTGCCAGCAGCTCACGACTAGCGGGCCTACCCACAGATACGCAGTATTTT TRBD2 TRBJ2-3 TRBV7-9 few 17
CASSLDAGGSYEQYF TGTGCCAGCAGCTTAGATGCGGGGGGGTCCTACGAGCAGTACTTC TRBD2 TRBJ2-7 TRBV7-2 few 15
CASSWGRSSNQPQHF TGTGCCAGCAGCTGGGGACGGTCTAGCAATCAGCCCCAGCATTTT - TRBJ1-5 TRBV12-3/TRBV12-4 - 15
CASNPGTGVRGYTF TGTGCCAGCAATCCCGGGACAGGGGTCCGGGGCTACACCTTC TRBD1 TRBJ1-2 TRBV28 - 14
CASSVPGRDTQYF TGTGCCAGCAGTGTCCCAGGTCGAGATACGCAGTATTTT - TRBJ2-3 TRBV28 - 13
CSVEVSGLAGRSSYNEQFF TGCAGCGTTGAAGTATCGGGGCTAGCGGGAAGAAGCTCCTACAATGAGCAGTTCTTC TRBD2 TRBJ2-1 TRBV29-1 few 19
CASSLPVGLAGADTQYF TGTGCCAGCAGCTTACCCGTCGGACTAGCGGGTGCAGATACGCAGTATTTT TRBD2 TRBJ2-3 TRBV7-2 - 17
CASSSRTGAGEKLFF TGTGCCAGCAGCTCCCGCACAGGGGCAGGAGAAAAACTGTTTTTT TRBD1 TRBJ1-4 TRBV7-9 - 15
CASSPDRTQETQYF TGTGCCAGCAGCCCTGACAGAACACAAGAGACCCAGTACTTC - TRBJ2-5 TRBV7-9 few 14